The 3 T cell receptor beta chains listed next were all sequenced from one sample in a study of Tregs in tolerant kidney transplant recipients. Sequencing was performed with immunoSEQ multiplex PCR; in TCRdb, only in-frame clones are kept and a portion is missing. The sample lists approximately 81,000 clones, 75% to 95% occurring once. Mixed chimerism was transient after nonmyeloablative marrow transplants from related graft donors. This specimen was CD4+ T cells from blood (PBMCs), taken 24 months after the transplant. The receptors here all came from a human patient who received a combined kidney and bone marrow transplant. Some T cells may be transferred from the graft donor.

The V and J genes are TRBV21-1 and TRBJ2-5; TRBD1, as called in the table, went unchecked against the DNA. TRBV21-1 is termed a pseudogene. CDR3 length equals 15 residues. CDR3 sequence: CASSPLGQQRETQYF. The CDR3 DNA follows: TGTGCCAGCAGCCCCCTGGGACAGCAAAGAGAGACCCAGTACTTC.

The chain employs TRBV18 and TRBJ2-7; 8 bases match TRBD1. CDR1 is KGHSH, CDR2 LQKENI, per germline. V dropped 4 bases and J dropped 1; count of bases not matched to a gene: 6. The CDR3 totals 15 residues. Written as DNA, the CDR3 is TGTGCCAGCTCACTTGGGACAGGAGCATCCTACGAGCAGTACTTC. This encodes CASSLGTGASYEQYF.

The gene calls are TRBV7-2 and TRBJ2-1; D remains unclear. Trimming left V 5 bases short and J 4 bases short, with 15 bases between. Germline V gives CDR1 SGHTA, CDR2 FQGNSA. This CDR3 comprises 15 residues. This chain's CDR3 is CASSPKRVRYNEQFF. The CDR3 DNA reads as TGTGCCAGCAGCCCTAAGCGCGTCCGTTACAATGAGCAGTTCTTC.